This T cell receptor beta chain appears in the sequencing data of a study of molecular identifiers for immune sequencing clone quantification. Study context: In replicates, RNA from approximately 20,000 or 100,000 naive CD8 cells was divided five ways and four parts were sequenced. Study observations and caveats: Spiked Jurkat TCR RNA equivalent to one cell was reportedly detectable in one million naive cells. Whereas clones above 20 RNA copies held under 1% of naive-cell molecules, they held over 97% of effector molecules.

TCRdb analysed the PCR reads with MiXCR anew, one entry per CDR3 protein. The sample lists about 640,000 distinct CDR3 sequences, around 20% occurring once. To note about this clonotype: Its target is not known. A clone one base away is much larger, so this may be a read error.

Per the germline V gene, CDR1 is MNHEY and CDR2 is SMNVEV (reference sequence). The CDR3 runs 17 residues. The material sequenced was naive CD8+ T cells from blood, with Jurkat cell RNA spiked in. As to subset: FACS-sorted CD8+CD4-CCR7+CD45RA+ naive T cells. The V and J genes are TRBV27 and TRBJ1-2, with TRBD1 identical over 8 bases. The receptor's source is a human donor in good health. Some libraries in this study had Jurkat cell RNA spiked in. CDR3 sequence reads: CASSLTGTGWRHYGCTF. In nucleotides, the CDR3 is TGTGCCAGCAGTTTAACCGGGACAGGCTGGAGGCACTATGGCTGCACCTTC.